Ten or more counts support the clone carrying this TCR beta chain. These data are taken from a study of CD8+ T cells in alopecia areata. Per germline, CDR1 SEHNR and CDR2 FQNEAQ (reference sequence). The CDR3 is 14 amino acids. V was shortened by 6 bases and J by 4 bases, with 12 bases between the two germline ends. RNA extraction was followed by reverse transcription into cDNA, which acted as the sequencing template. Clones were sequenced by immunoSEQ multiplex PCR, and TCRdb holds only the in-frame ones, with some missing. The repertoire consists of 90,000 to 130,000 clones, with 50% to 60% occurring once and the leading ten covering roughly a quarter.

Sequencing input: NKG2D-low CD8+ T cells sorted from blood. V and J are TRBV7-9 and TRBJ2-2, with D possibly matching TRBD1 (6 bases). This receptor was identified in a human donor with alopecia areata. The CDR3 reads CASRNRDSTGELFF. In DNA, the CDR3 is TGTGCCAGCAGGAACAGGGATTCCACCGGGGAGCTGTTTTTT.